What follows is one TCR beta chain and its context. The antigen it recognizes is unknown. No base quality values were provided; no much bigger clone lies one nucleotide off. The data originate from a study of T-cell memory formation after mild COVID-19 (dated by TCRdb to 2020 to 2022). General notes on the study: Most TCR sequence clusters were specific to one of the two donors. T-cell clones expanding and contracting after mild COVID-19 in a couple of donors were tracked by longitudinal TCRalpha and TCRbeta repertoire sequencing. Two young, previously healthy adult volunteers, one female and one male, were included in the cohort. Study-wide findings and limitations: Contracting CD4+ clones were found mainly in CM and EM memory subsets, while CD8+ clones were enriched in EMRA. Clones that contracted from day 15 to 85 showed balanced CD4/CD8 phenotypes, whereas a second wave of clones that expanded from day 15 to 37 leaned towards CD4+. SARS-CoV-2 specificity of the second-wave clones peaking on day 37 was not confirmed. The study included only a couple of mild cases, and larger cohorts that include severe cases with pre-infection samples were judged to be necessary. Some responding clones were detected in pre-infection memory, suggesting pre-existing cross-reactive memory T cells joined the SARS-CoV-2 response.

Trimming removed 4 bases from V and 0 bases from J; the gene matches leave 7 bases unexplained. The germline V gene (reference sequence) yields SEHNR for CDR1 and FQNEAQ for CDR2. Its CDR3 holds 16 amino acids, cysteine through phenylalanine. This entry keeps only the CDR3 DNA: 48 bases, framed from base 1. The reads were generated on an Illumina NovaSeq 6000. cDNA libraries for TCRalpha and TCRbeta were prepared by 5'RACE using constant-segment primers, with sample barcodes and unique molecular identifiers added. RNA was extracted from every sample with Trizol reagent. Amplification of the libraries took two PCR steps, and the second step added a second sample barcode plus Illumina TruSeq adapters. Sequencing of libraries was performed on an Illumina NovaSeq with 2 x 150 bp paired-end reads. The paper's processing steps were these. With migec v1.2.7, reads were demultiplexed and then collapsed into UMI-guided consensus sequences. Using mixcr v2.1.11, the UMI consensuses were aligned to TRA and TRB V and J templates and assembled into clonotypes. Expanded or contracted clonotypes were those called significant by both edgeR and NoisET, with noise models trained on biological replicates. For edgeR calls, the thresholds were a false discovery rate-adjusted p below 0.01 and a log2 fold-change of 1. As an exploratory analysis of dynamics, PCA with hierarchical clustering was applied to max-normalized trajectories of the 1000 most abundant clonotypes. Separately sequenced CD4+ and CD8+ repertoires were used to assign a CD4 or CD8 phenotype to each responding clone. The public reads were run again by TCRdb, first through fastp at Q25 and then through MiXCR, and only productive beta chains were kept. Records with the same CDR3 protein are collapsed into one entry carrying the most frequent genes and DNA. Clone size and V and J calls follow TCRdb, not the original study. The sample contains a few hundred thousand distinct CDR3 sequences, approximately 15% of them found a single time. In total, the top ten clones hold approximately 20% of the sample.

Ficoll-Paque density gradient centrifugation was the method used to isolate PBMCs. Recombination linked TRBV7-9 to TRBJ2-3, with 7 middle bases fitting TRBD2. Sequenced input: PBMCs or a T cell subset sorted from them (not recorded which). The clonotype originates from a young man who had mild COVID-19 (a few samples of this study predate the infection). The sample titles of this study are shuffled in the database, so cell type and time point are left out; the donor was told from shared clones. Here the CDR3 is given as CASSSLTSSSTDTQYF. The DNA reads as follows: TGTGCCAGCAGCTCTTTGACTAGCTCGAGCACAGATACGCAGTATTTT.